The sequence of this T cell receptor beta chain was determined in a study of immune evolution from preneoplasia to lung adenocarcinoma. Study conclusions and caveats: Top clone share appeared to fall from AAH through AIS, MIA, adenocarcinoma.

V lost 0 bases and J lost 3, with 9 bases in between. The CDR3 sequence is 14 residues long. The germline CDR1 and CDR2 sequences are SEHNR and FQNEAQ (reference sequence). Concerning this clone itself: No antigen is known for it.

Assay used: immunoSEQ multiplex PCR; TCRdb lists only in-frame clones, some missing. Of some 8,200 clones listed, 70% to 85% are singletons. Sequencing was carried out using FFPE minimally invasive lung adenocarcinoma tissue. The chain combines TRBV7-9 with TRBJ2-7; either TRBD1 or TRBD2 may supply D (5 bases each). This clonotype was sampled from a donor at least 70 years old with lung adenocarcinoma. CDR3 DNA sequence: TGTGCCAGCAGCTTAGCCGGGGCAGACTACGAGCAGTACTTC. Protein sequence: CASSLAGADYEQYF.